This is a list of T cell receptor beta chains from one sample in a study of blood T cell repertoires in COVID-19. Only in-frame clones appear in the TCRdb table, and some are missing; sequencing was by immunoSEQ multiplex PCR. The sample carries about 150,000 clones, about 80% recorded once. The sequencing sample was made of peripheral blood. The receptors here all came from a man between 70 and 80 years old with acute or convalescent COVID-19. The CDR3 runs from the conserved cysteine through the conserved F or W. The D gene is left open where the match is weak. A row's size may be missing; if present it is once, few, many or a size class.

v_gene,d_gene,j_gene,abundance,CDR3nt,CDR3aa
TRBV12-3/TRBV12-4,TRBD2,TRBJ2-7,.,TGTGCCAGCAGAGGACTAGCCGCAGGGGAGCAGTACTTC,CASRGLAAGEQYF
TRBV28,.,TRBJ1-3,.,TGTGCCAGCAGCCCGTCGGGGTGGTTCTCTGGAAACACCATATATTTT,CASSPSGWFSGNTIYF
TRBV2,.,TRBJ2-7,.,TGTGCCAGCAGTGGGGGCGCCGCCAAAGCCCCCTCCTACGAGCAGTACTTC,CASSGGAAKAPSYEQYF
TRBV10-3,.,TRBJ2-4,.,TGTGCCATCAGTGAGGCCGGGGTCCAAAAAAACATTCAGTACTTC,CAISEAGVQKNIQYF
TRBV6-2/TRBV6-3,.,TRBJ1-5,few,TGTGCCAGCAGTTACCCCGGTCGGAGGGGCAATCAGCCCCAGCATTTT,CASSYPGRRGNQPQHF
TRBV7-2,TRBD2,TRBJ2-5,once,TGTGCCAGCAGCAGCGGGACTTTCAAAGAGACCCAGTACTTC,CASSSGTFKETQYF
TRBV3-1/TRBV3-2,.,TRBJ1-2,.,TGTGCCAGCAGCCGAGAAAGTCGGGGGTGGACCTTC,CASSRESRGWTF
TRBV7-6,.,TRBJ1-2,.,TGTGCCAGCAGCGTTGATGGCCGTTATGGCTACACCTTC,CASSVDGRYGYTF
TRBV18,.,TRBJ1-1,.,TGTGCCAGCTCACCAGTTCCGACAGACAACACTGAAGCTTTCTTT,CASSPVPTDNTEAFF
TRBV19,TRBD2,TRBJ2-7,.,TGTGCCAGTAGTATCTTTAGCGGGAGTCTCTACGAGCAGTACTTC,CASSIFSGSLYEQYF
TRBV5-1,TRBD1,TRBJ2-7,.,TGCGCCAGCTATCGGTCGACAGGGGGCTCCTACGAGCAGTACTTC,CASYRSTGGSYEQYF
TRBV5-1,.,TRBJ2-3,.,TGCGCCAGCAGCCCCAGCGATGTAGGAGATACGCAGTATTTT,CASSPSDVGDTQYF
TRBV18,.,TRBJ2-2,few,TGTGCCAGCTCACCTCAGACAGGGAACACCGGGGAGCTGTTTTTT,CASSPQTGNTGELFF
TRBV7-8,TRBD1,TRBJ2-7,.,TGTGCCAGCAGCTCTTTCCGGGACAGGGGTTACGAGCAGTACTTC,CASSSFRDRGYEQYF
TRBV5-4,TRBD2,TRBJ2-3,.,TGTGCCAGCAGGGGGGGACTAGCGCAAAGCAGCACAGATACGCAGTATTTT,CASRGGLAQSSTDTQYF
TRBV9,TRBD2,TRBJ2-1,.,TGTGCCAGCAGCCCAAGAGGACTAGCGGGAGTCAATGAGCAGTTCTTC,CASSPRGLAGVNEQFF
TRBV28,TRBD2,TRBJ2-4,.,TGTGCCAGCACCGGGACTAGCGGGCAAAAAAGAAACATTCAGTACTTC,CASTGTSGQKRNIQYF
TRBV30,TRBD1,TRBJ1-1,few,TGTGCCTGGAGTGTACTTCAGGGGGCGGCTGAAGCTTTCTTT,CAWSVLQGAAEAFF
TRBV5-1,.,TRBJ1-1,few,TGCGCCAGCAGTCCCTCGGGACCGGACAGCATGAACACTGAAGCTTTCTTT,CASSPSGPDSMNTEAFF
TRBV28,TRBD1,TRBJ2-7,.,TGTGCCAGCAGTCAACAGGGGGCGCAAAACGAGCAGTACTTC,CASSQQGAQNEQYF
TRBV7-3,TRBD2,TRBJ2-1,.,TGTGCCAGCAGCTTAAGACATACTCCTAGCGGGAGGGCCTCCTACAATGAGCAGTTCTTC,CASSLRHTPSGRASYNEQFF
TRBV5-1,TRBD1,TRBJ2-3,.,TGCGCCAGCGGGGACCGGGACAGCTCAACAGATACGCAGTATTTT,CASGDRDSSTDTQYF
TRBV5-8,.,TRBJ1-1,.,TGTGCCAGCAATCCTACCCACACTGAAGCTTTCTTT,CASNPTHTEAFF
TRBV28,.,TRBJ1-1,.,TGTGCCAGCAGTTTATGGACACCGAACACTGAAGCTTTCTTT,CASSLWTPNTEAFF
TRBV27,TRBD1,TRBJ2-1,.,TGTGCCAGCAGTTCCGACACACCAGACAGGGGACGCTACAATGAGCAGTTCTTC,CASSSDTPDRGRYNEQFF
TRBV9,TRBD1,TRBJ1-4,.,TGTGCCAGCAGCTCAGACAGGGTAGGGGGAAAACTGTTTTTT,CASSSDRVGGKLFF
TRBV27,TRBD1,TRBJ2-7,.,TGTGCCAGCAGTTGGGACAGGGATCACGAGCAGTACTTC,CASSWDRDHEQYF
TRBV11-2,TRBD1,TRBJ1-2,.,TGTGCCAGCACGAGACCGGGACAGGGAGTTTATGGCTACACCTTC,CASTRPGQGVYGYTF